Listed here are 16 T cell receptor beta chains from one sample, sequenced in a study of T-cell memory formation after mild COVID-19. MiXCR, applied by TCRdb to the 5' RACE reads, yields one record per CDR3 protein. The sample lists a few hundred thousand distinct CDR3 sequences, roughly 21% occurring once. What was sequenced was PBMCs or a T cell subset sorted from them (not recorded which). All receptors derive from an adult woman who had mild COVID-19 (a few samples of this study predate the infection). Cell type and time point are not known.

The chain uses TRBV6-5 and TRBJ1-2; possibly TRBD1 for D (6 bases). Germline V gene sequence: CDR1 MNHEY, CDR2 SVGAGI. V was trimmed by 1 base and J by 8 bases, leaving 11 bases between them. This CDR3 comprises 13 residues. The CDR3 nucleotides are TGTGCCAGCAGTTACTACGGGGGGCGAGGCTACACCTTC. This codes for CASSYYGGRGYTF.

This clonotype has a handful of counts. This sequence joins TRBV6-5 and TRBJ2-3, with TRBD2 matching 9 bases. The germline CDR1 and CDR2 sequences are MNHEY and SVGAGI. The CDR3 contains 16 residues. The V segment lost 5 bases and the J segment 1 base; nucleotides outside the gene matches: 7. CDR3 region: CASSPISGGGTDTQYF. The CDR3 DNA reads as TGTGCCAGCAGTCCAATTAGCGGGGGAGGCACAGATACGCAGTATTTT.

The chain couples TRBV7-9 to TRBJ2-3, with D possibly being TRBD2 (5 bases). The V and J ends lost 1 base and 3 bases respectively, with 11 bases between them. The CDR3 has 15 residues. Per the germline V gene, CDR1 is SEHNR and CDR2 is FQNEAQ (reference sequence). The CDR3 is CASSLGNSETDTQYF. The CDR3 coding sequence is TGTGCCAGCAGCTTAGGCAATAGCGAGACAGATACGCAGTATTTT. The full variable domain, rest sourced from reference TRBV7-9 and TRBJ2-3, is DTGVSQNPRHKITKRGQNVTFRCDPISEHNRLYWYRQTLGQGPEFLTYFQNEAQLEKSRLLSDRFSAERPKGSFSTLEIQRTEQGDSAMYLCASSLGNSETDTQYFGPGTRLTVL.

The gene calls are TRBV27 and TRBJ1-1; D gene uncertain. This CDR3 has 14 residues. V gave up 0 bases and J gave up 3 bases, with 8 bases separating them. Germline V CDR1 and CDR2: MNHEY, SMNVEV (reference sequence). The CDR3 DNA reads as TGTGCCAGCAGTTTATCCTTTGGCTACACTGAAGCTTTCTTT. As protein: CASSLSFGYTEAFF.

The chain couples TRBV4-1 to TRBJ2-3; 8 nucleotides match TRBD2. CDR3 size: 16 residues. V shed 0 bases, J shed 4 bases, and the junction held 6 bases outside the gene matches. In germline, CDR1 is MGHRA, CDR2 YSYEKL. CDR3 nucleotides: TGCGCCAGCAGCCAAGAAGGAGTCGGGGGGGCAGATACGCAGTATTTT. Translated, it gives CASSQEGVGGADTQYF.

The chain links TRBV5-6 to TRBJ1-1; 7 nucleotides match TRBD1. The junction had 4 bases not matched to a gene; V was cut back by 2 bases and J by 6 bases. Germline assignment: CDR1 SGHDT and CDR2 YYEEEE. The CDR3 covers 13 residues. The CDR3 region is CASSLDRASEAFF. The CDR3 coding sequence is TGTGCCAGCAGCTTAGACAGGGCCTCTGAAGCTTTCTTT. Full variable domain (missing parts from reference TRBV5-6 and TRBJ1-1): DAGVTQSPTHLIKTRGQQVTLRCSPKSGHDTVSWYQQALGQGPQFIFQYYEEEERQRGNFPDRFSGHQFPNYSSELNVNALLLGDSALYLCASSLDRASEAFFGQGTRLTVV.

This clonotype came up a few times. The chain has TRBV15 and TRBJ1-1; no clear D. The ends were cut back, 3 bases at V and 0 bases at J, with 2 bases in the middle. The germline V gene has CDR1 LNHNV and CDR2 YYDKDF (reference sequence). The CDR3 is 12 amino acids. The CDR3 nucleotides read TGTGCCACCAGCAGTCTGAACACTGAAGCTTTCTTT. This gives the protein CATSSLNTEAFF. Complete variable domain (other parts from reference TRBV15 and TRBJ1-1): DAMVIQNPRYQVTQFGKPVTLSCSQTLNHNVMYWYQQKSSQAPKLLFHYYDKDFNNEADTPDNFQSRRPNTSFCFLDIRSPGLGDTAMYLCATSSLNTEAFFGQGTRLTVV.

The gene calls are TRBV5-6 and TRBJ1-1; TRBD1 aligns across 7 bases. Germline values: CDR1 SGHDT, CDR2 YYEEEE. The CDR3 is 15 amino acids. The V segment lost 2 bases and the J segment 6 bases; nucleotides outside the gene matches: 10. DNA of the CDR3: TGTGCCAGCAGCTTCCCGACAGGGAGGGAAGCTGAAGCTTTCTTT. Translating gives CASSFPTGREAEAFF.

The chain couples TRBV29-1 to TRBJ2-7; perhaps D is TRBD1 or TRBD2 (5 bases each). Looked up from germline, CDR1 is SQVTM and CDR2 is ANQGSEA. The CDR3 is made up of 16 amino acids. Trimming stripped 4 bases from V and 9 bases from J, with 28 bases between. CDR3 in DNA: TGCAGCGTTGCCGTGCTGGGGAATCTCCTCCGGGGCGGGCAGTACTTC. Protein sequence: CSVAVLGNLLRGGQYF.

This chain connects TRBV11-2 to TRBJ1-2; 7 bases are shared with TRBD1. The V and J ends lost 5 bases and 14 bases, in that order; junction bases with no gene match: 11. The CDR3 extends over 12 amino acids. Germline loops: CDR1 SGHAT, CDR2 FQNNGV. The CDR3 DNA reads as TGTGCCAGCAGCCCAGGGGGGGCAGATCGAACCTTC. It translates to CASSPGGADRTF.

The rearrangement joins TRBV9 to TRBJ2-3; 10 bases agree with TRBD2. V dropped 4 bases and J dropped 3; count of bases not matched to a gene: 11. The CDR3 length is 17 residues. The V gene's germline CDR1 is SGDLS and CDR2 YYNGEE. The CDR3 sequence is CASSSSLAGEETDTQYF. For the CDR3, the DNA is TGTGCCAGCAGCTCTTCTCTAGCGGGGGAGGAGACAGATACGCAGTATTTT.

This rearrangement joins TRBV9 to TRBJ2-7, with a possible D match to TRBD1 (6 bases). Germline lookup yields CDR1 SGDLS and CDR2 YYNGEE. The CDR3 totals 14 residues. Trimming removed 4 bases from V and 5 bases from J, with 16 bases in between. DNA for the CDR3: TGTGCCAGCAGCCAGGCAGGGACAATGGACGAGCAGTACTTC. It yields the protein CASSQAGTMDEQYF.

This rearrangement joins TRBV29-1 to TRBJ1-1, with D unclear. In germline, CDR1 is SQVTM, CDR2 ANQGSEA. The length of the CDR3 is 10 residues. Trimming cost V 8 bases and J 3 bases, with 7 bases left between them. CDR3 region: CSSIYTEAFF. In DNA, the CDR3 is TGCAGCTCTATATACACTGAAGCTTTCTTT.

The CDR3 region is CASSSRGSGSTEAFF. CDR3 bases: TGTGCCAGCAGTTCCCGGGGCTCAGGGAGCACTGAAGCTTTCTTT. This sequence joins TRBV6-5 and TRBJ1-1; TRBD1 might be the D (5 bases). V dropped 4 bases and J dropped 4 bases, with 16 bases sitting between them. Germline CDR1 and CDR2: MNHEY and SVGAGI. This CDR3 has 15 amino acids.

This sequence joins TRBV27 and TRBJ1-5; D is perhaps TRBD1 (5 bases). Germline lookup yields CDR1 MNHEY and CDR2 SMNVEV (reference sequence). The CDR3 is made up of 13 amino acids. Trimming cost V 4 bases and J 2 bases, with 6 bases left between them. CDR3 coding DNA: TGTGCCAGCAGTTCAGGGCGCAATCAGCCCCAGCATTTT. It specifies CASSSGRNQPQHF.

The chain has TRBV29-1 and TRBJ2-1; 13 bases align to TRBD2. The CDR3 totals 13 residues. Germline CDR1 and CDR2: SQVTM and ANQGSEA. The V and J ends lost 4 bases and 7 bases, in that order; junction bases with no gene match: 1. CDR3 sequence reads: CSVVTSGRNEQFF. In nucleotides, the CDR3 is TGCAGCGTTGTGACTAGCGGGAGGAATGAGCAGTTCTTC.